This T cell receptor (beta chain) was sequenced during a study of blood T cells in healthy people across ages. Across the study: With template switching, about one barcoded beta molecule was captured per two T cells.

Together with a sample-barcoded 5' primer, a J-beta primer mix was included in a second PCR lasting about 7 to 11 cycles. TCRdb re-analysed the 5' RACE reads in MiXCR, keeping a single row per CDR3 protein. The sample gives hundreds of thousands of distinct CDR3 sequences, 55% to 75% of which show up once; about 20% is in the top ten. Germline lookup yields CDR1 SGHRS and CDR2 YFSETQ. V lost 8 bases and J 3 bases, leaving 17 bases between the germline ends. This CDR3 region has 15 residues. The sequenced sample consisted of blood. The genes are TRBV5-1 and TRBJ2-2; D possibly corresponds to TRBD1 (6 bases). This receptor was taken from a man aged 30 to 45 in good health. CDR3: CASGPMAGDTGELFF. The CDR3 nucleotides read TGCGCCAGTGGTCCCATGGCAGGGGACACCGGGGAGCTGTTTTTT.